This T cell receptor (beta chain) was sequenced during a study of beta chain features in type 1 diabetes. Study summary: Sorted cell examination encompassed approximately 110 million cells across all samples. General study findings and limits: When Type 1 diabetes patients were examined, their TCRB CDR3s proved moderately but significantly shorter in all four CD4+ subsets. VDJ junctions sequenced from type 1 diabetes patients showed fewer insertions and more deletions.

In regard to this clone: The target antigen is unknown.

Researchers reported sorting CD4+ naive, central memory, regulatory and stem cell-like memory cells via CD45RO/CCR7/CD25/CD127/CD95/CD27. Once sorted, every population was more than 98% pure. The entirety of the isolated RNA underwent reverse transcription, so expressed TCRB transcripts were sequenced. Data came from immunoSEQ multiplex PCR; TCRdb stores just in-frame clones and leaves some out. The sample lists 150,000 or so clones; roughly 8% were seen once. V was shortened by 0 bases and J by 4 bases, with 9 bases between the two germline ends. CDR1 and CDR2 from the germline V gene are LGHNA and YNFKEQ. The CDR3 length is 14 residues.

The J gene is TRBJ1-2, the V gene TRBV4-2; D gene unclear. Sequencing input: central memory CD4+ T cells from blood. The sequence came from a woman aged 18-29 years with type 1 diabetes. The CDR3: CASSQDLKSYGYTF. CDR3 nucleotide sequence: TGTGCCAGCAGCCAAGATCTAAAGTCCTATGGCTACACCTTC.